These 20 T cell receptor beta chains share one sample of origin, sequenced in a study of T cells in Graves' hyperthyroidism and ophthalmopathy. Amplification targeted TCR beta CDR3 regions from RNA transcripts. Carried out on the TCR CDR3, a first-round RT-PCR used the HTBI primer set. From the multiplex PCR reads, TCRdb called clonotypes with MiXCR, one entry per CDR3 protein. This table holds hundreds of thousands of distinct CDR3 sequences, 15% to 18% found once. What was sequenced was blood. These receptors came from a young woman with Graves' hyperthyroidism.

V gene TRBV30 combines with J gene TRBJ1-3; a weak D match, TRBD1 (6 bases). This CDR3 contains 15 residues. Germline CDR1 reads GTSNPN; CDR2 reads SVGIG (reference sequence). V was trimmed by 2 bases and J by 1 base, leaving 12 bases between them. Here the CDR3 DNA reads TGTGCCTGGAGTCAGGGGAAGTGGTCTGGAAACACCATATATTTT. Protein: CAWSQGKWSGNTIYF.

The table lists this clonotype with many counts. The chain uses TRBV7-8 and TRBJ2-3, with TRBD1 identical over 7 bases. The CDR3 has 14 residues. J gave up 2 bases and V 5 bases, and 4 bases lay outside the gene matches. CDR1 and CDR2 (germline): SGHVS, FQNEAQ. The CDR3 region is CASSGGQNTDTQYF. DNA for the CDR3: TGTGCCAGCAGCGGGGGACAGAACACAGATACGCAGTATTTT.

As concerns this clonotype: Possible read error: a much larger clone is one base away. In nucleotides, the CDR3 is TGTGCCGGCAGTCCTGTAAGTGGGGGACGGGAGCAGTACTTC. Translating it yields CAGSPVSGGREQYF. The chain has TRBV28 and TRBJ2-7; D tentatively reads TRBD1 or TRBD2 (5 bases each). This CDR3 is 14 amino acids long. The germline V gene has CDR1 MDHEN and CDR2 SYDVKM. The whole variable domain, filled in from reference TRBV28 and TRBJ2-7, reads DVKVTQSSRYLVKRTGEKVFLECVQDMDHENMFWYRQDPGLGLRLIYFSYDVKMKEKGDIPEGYSVSREKKERFSLILESASTNQTSMYLCAGSPVSGGREQYFGPGTRLTVT.

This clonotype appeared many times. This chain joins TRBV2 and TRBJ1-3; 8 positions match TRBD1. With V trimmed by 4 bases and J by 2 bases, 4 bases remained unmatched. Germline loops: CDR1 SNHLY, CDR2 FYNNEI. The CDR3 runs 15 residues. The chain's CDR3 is CASSGLQGAGNTIYF. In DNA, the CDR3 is TGTGCCAGCAGTGGCCTACAGGGGGCTGGAAACACCATATATTTT.

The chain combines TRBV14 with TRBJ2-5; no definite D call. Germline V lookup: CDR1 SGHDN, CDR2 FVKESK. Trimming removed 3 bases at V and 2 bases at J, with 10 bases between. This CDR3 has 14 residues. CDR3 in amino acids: CASSQGTLQETQYF. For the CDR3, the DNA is TGTGCCAGCAGCCAGGGTACACTGCAAGAGACCCAGTACTTC.

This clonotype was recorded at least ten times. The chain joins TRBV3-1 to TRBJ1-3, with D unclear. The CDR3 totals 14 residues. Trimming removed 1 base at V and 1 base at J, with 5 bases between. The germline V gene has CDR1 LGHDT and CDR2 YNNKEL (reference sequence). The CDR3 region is CASSQGGSGNTIYF. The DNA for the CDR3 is TGTGCCAGCAGCCAAGGAGGGTCTGGAAACACCATATATTTT.

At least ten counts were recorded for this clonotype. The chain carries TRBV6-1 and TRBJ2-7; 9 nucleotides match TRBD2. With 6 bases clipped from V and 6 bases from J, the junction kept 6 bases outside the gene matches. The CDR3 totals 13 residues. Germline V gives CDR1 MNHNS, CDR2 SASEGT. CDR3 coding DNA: TGTGCCAGCAGAGGCGGGAGGGCGGGCGAGCAGTACTTC. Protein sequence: CASRGGRAGEQYF.

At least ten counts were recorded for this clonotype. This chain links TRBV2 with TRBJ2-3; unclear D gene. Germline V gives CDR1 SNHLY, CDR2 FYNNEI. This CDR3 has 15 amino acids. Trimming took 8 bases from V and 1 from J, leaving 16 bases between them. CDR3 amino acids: CASEDRYLRTDTQYF. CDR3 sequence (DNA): TGTGCCAGCGAGGACCGGTATCTACGCACAGATACGCAGTATTTT. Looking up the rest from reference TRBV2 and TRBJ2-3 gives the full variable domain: EPEVTQTPSHQVTQMGQEVILRCVPISNHLYFYWYRQILGQKVEFLVSFYNNEISEKSEIFDDQFSVERPDGSNFTLKIRSTKLEDSAMYFCASEDRYLRTDTQYFGPGTRLTVL.

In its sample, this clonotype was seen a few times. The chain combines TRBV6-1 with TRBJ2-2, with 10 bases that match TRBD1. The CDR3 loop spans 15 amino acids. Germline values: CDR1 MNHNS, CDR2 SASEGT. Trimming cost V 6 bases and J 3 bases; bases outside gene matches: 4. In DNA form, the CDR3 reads TGTGCCAGCAGACGAGGACAGGGGGACACCGGGGAGCTGTTTTTT. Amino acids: CASRRGQGDTGELFF.

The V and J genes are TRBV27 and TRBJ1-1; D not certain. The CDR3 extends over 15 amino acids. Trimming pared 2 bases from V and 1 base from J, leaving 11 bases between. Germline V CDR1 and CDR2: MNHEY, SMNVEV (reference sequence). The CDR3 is CASSLRVRSNTEAFF. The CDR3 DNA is TGTGCCAGCAGTTTACGGGTACGGTCGAACACTGAAGCTTTCTTT.

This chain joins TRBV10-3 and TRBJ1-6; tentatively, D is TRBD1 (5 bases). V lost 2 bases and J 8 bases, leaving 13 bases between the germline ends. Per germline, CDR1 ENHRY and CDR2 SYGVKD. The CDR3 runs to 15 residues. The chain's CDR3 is CAISEKGAPYSPLHF. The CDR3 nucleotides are TGTGCCATCAGTGAGAAAGGGGCGCCTTATTCACCCCTCCACTTT.

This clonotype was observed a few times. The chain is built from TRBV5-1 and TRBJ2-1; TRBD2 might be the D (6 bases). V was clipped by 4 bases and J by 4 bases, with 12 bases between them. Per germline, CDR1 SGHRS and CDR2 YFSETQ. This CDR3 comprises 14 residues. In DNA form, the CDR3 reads TGCGCCAGCAGCGTTAGCGGCGGATACAATGAGCAGTTCTTC. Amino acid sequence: CASSVSGGYNEQFF.

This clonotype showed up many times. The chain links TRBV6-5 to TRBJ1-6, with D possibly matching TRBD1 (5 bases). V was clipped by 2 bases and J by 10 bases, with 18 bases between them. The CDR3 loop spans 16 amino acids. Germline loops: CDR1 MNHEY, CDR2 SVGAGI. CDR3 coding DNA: TGTGCCAGCAGTTACACCGGACTGGCGGCAGGGTCACCCCTCCACTTT. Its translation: CASSYTGLAAGSPLHF.

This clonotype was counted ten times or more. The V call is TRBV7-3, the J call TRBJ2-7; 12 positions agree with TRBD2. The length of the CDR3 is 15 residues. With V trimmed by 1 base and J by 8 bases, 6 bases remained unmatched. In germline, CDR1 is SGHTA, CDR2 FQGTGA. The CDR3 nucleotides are TGTGCCAGCAGCTTAAGGACTAGCGGGATCAACCAGCAGTACTTC. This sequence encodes CASSLRTSGINQQYF.

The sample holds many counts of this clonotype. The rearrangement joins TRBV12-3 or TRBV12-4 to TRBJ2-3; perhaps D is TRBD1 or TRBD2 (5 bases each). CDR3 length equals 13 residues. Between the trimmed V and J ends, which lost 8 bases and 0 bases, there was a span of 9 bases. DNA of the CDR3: TGTGCCAGCCTCCGGGACAGCACAGATACGCAGTATTTT. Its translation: CASLRDSTDTQYF.

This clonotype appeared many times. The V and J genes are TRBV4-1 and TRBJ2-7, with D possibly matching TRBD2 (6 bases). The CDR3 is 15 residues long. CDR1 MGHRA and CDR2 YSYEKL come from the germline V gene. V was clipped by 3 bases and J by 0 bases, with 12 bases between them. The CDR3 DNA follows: TGCGCCAGCAGCCAGATAGCGGAACCCTCCTACGAGCAGTACTTC. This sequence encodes CASSQIAEPSYEQYF.

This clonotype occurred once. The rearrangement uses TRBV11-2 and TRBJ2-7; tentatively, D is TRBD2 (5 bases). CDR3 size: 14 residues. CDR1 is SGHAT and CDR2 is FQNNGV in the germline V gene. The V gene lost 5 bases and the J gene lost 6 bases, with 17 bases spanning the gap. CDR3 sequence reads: CASSHLEGRAEQYF. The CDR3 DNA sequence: TGTGCCAGCAGCCACCTCGAGGGCCGGGCCGAGCAGTACTTC. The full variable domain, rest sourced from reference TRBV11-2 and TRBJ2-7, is EAGVAQSPRYKIIEKRQSVAFWCNPISGHATLYWYQQILGQGPKLLIQFQNNGVVDDSQLPKDRFSAERLKGVDSTLKIQPAKLEDSAVYLCASSHLEGRAEQYFGPGTRLTVT.

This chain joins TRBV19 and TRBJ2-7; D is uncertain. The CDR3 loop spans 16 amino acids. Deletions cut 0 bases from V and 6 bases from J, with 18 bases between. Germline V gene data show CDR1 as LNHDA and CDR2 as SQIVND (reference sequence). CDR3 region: CASSIDLQLDLREQYF. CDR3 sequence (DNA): TGTGCCAGTAGTATAGATCTCCAGCTGGACCTACGCGAGCAGTACTTC.

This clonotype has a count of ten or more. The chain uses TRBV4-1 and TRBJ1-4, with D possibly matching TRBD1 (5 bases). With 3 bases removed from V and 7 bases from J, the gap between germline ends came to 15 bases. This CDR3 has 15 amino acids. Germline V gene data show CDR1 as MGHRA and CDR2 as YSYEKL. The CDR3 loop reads CASSQTGTWCEKLFF. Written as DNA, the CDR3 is TGCGCCAGCAGCCAGACCGGGACGTGGTGTGAAAAACTGTTTTTT.

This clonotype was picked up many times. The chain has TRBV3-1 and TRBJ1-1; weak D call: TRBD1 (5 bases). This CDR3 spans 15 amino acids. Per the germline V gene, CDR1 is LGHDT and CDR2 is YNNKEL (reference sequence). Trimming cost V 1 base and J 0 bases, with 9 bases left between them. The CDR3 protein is CASSQAGTVNTEAFF. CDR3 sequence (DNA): TGTGCCAGCAGCCAAGCCGGGACGGTGAACACTGAAGCTTTCTTT.